This TCR beta chain was retrieved from a study of blood T cell repertoires in COVID-19. Across the whole study: Sites in the United States, Italy and Spain provided acute and convalescent COVID-19 samples.

As processed by the authors: Reference gene primer amplification gave estimated nucleated cell counts. Clones were read by immunoSEQ multiplex PCR, and TCRdb kept only the in-frame ones, dropping some. The V and J calls and clone size were taken over from that table, and D and trimming were inferred from the DNA. The sample yields about 300,000 clones, 70% to 90% seen once. Germline V gene lookup returns CDR1 MNHEY and CDR2 SMNVEV (reference sequence). The CDR3 contains 14 residues. The V gene end was trimmed by 5 bases and the J gene end by 7 bases; junction bases not matched to a gene: 10. Recovered participants had two consecutive negative NP/OP PCR tests, healthcare professional clearance, or symptom resolution.

The rearrangement joins TRBV27 to TRBJ1-2, with 7 positions matching TRBD1. Sequenced sample: PBMCs or T cells enriched from blood (not recorded which). This sequence originates from a woman aged 25 to 39 who had recovered from COVID-19. CDR3 amino acids: CASSASDRIAGYTF. CDR3 nucleotide sequence: TGTGCCAGCAGTGCTTCGGACAGGATAGCTGGCTACACCTTC.